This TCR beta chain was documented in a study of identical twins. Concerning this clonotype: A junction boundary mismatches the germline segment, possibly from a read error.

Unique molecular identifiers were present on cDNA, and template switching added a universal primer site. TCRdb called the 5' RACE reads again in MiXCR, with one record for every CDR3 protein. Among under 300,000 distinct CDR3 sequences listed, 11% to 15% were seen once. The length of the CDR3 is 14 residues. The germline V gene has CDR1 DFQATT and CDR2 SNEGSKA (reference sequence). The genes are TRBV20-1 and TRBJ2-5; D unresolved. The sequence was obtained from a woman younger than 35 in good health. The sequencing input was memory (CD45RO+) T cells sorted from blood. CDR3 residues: CSASPPATQEPQYF. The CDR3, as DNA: TGCAGTGCTAGCCCCCCTGCAACCCAAGAGCCCCAGTACTTC.